Presented here are 14 T cell receptor beta chains from one specimen sequenced in a study of blood T cell repertoires in COVID-19. Measured with immunoSEQ multiplex PCR; TCRdb has only the in-frame clones, and not every one. The sample has hundreds of thousands of clones; roughly 91% are singletons. The sample consisted of PBMCs or T cells enriched from blood (not recorded which). Receptor source: a man between 40 and 49 years old who had recovered from COVID-19.

This chain uses TRBV20-1 with TRBJ1-1; possibly TRBD1 for D (5 bases). The V end was cut by 3 bases, the J end by 5 bases, with 16 bases between. Germline CDR1 DFQATT, CDR2 SNEGSKA (reference sequence). CDR3 size: 14 residues. The chain's CDR3 is CSASSLGEGTEAFF. The CDR3 nucleotides read TGCAGTGCTAGTTCTTTGGGGGAGGGGACTGAAGCTTTCTTT.

This clone was counted only a few times. The genes are TRBV2 and TRBJ1-3; D remains ambiguous. The CDR3 consists of 14 residues. Trimming took off 7 bases at V and 0 bases at J, with 10 bases between the two ends. CDR1 and CDR2 (germline): SNHLY, FYNNEI. The CDR3 loop is CASIADYSGNTIYF. CDR3 nucleotides: TGTGCCAGCATTGCGGACTACTCTGGAAACACCATATATTTT.

The rearrangement uses TRBV2 and TRBJ2-3, with 8 bases that match TRBD1. Trimming took 8 bases from V and 4 from J; bases not matched to a gene: 11. Germline V CDR1 and CDR2: SNHLY, FYNNEI. This CDR3 region has 15 residues. DNA of the CDR3: TGTGCCAGCGGTCGGATCGACAGGGGAGCAGATACGCAGTATTTT. Protein: CASGRIDRGADTQYF.

DNA of the CDR3: TGTGCCAGCAGCTTCTCAGCAACCTTCGGGGAAAAACTGTTTTTT. This encodes CASSFSATFGEKLFF. J is TRBJ1-4 and V is TRBV13; D unresolved. The germline gives CDR1 PRHDT, CDR2 FYEKMQ (reference sequence). The V end was cut by 3 bases, the J end by 8 bases, with 16 bases between. This CDR3 comprises 15 residues.

The rearrangement uses TRBV18 and TRBJ2-2, with D perhaps matching TRBD1 (6 bases). V was pared by 9 bases and J by 3 bases, with 17 bases between. This CDR3 is built from 15 residues. Germline V gene sequence: CDR1 KGHSH, CDR2 LQKENI. The CDR3 region has the DNA TGTGCCAGTGCAGGGGTAACTATGCACACCGGGGAGCTGTTTTTT. Protein sequence: CASAGVTMHTGELFF.

The CDR3 nucleotides read TGCGCCAGCAGCTTTAATCAAAACGATCAGGGGCCCCTCCACTTT. Translating gives CASSFNQNDQGPLHF. The V gene is TRBV5-1, the J gene TRBJ1-6, with D possibly TRBD1 on 6 matching bases. Looked up from germline, CDR1 is SGHRS and CDR2 is YFSETQ. This CDR3 region has 15 residues. V was cut by 2 bases and J by 13 bases, with 19 bases left in between.

The V call is TRBV2, the J call TRBJ1-2, with D possibly matching TRBD1 (6 bases). Germline CDR1 reads SNHLY; CDR2 reads FYNNEI. Trimming pared 6 bases from V and 8 bases from J, leaving 19 bases between. CDR3 size: 14 residues. The CDR3: CASRPWTEIFGYTF. CDR3 coding DNA: TGTGCCAGCAGACCCTGGACAGAGATCTTCGGCTACACCTTC.

This clone was found once. The J gene is TRBJ2-2, the V gene TRBV18; the match to TRBD1 covers 8 bases. Germline lookup yields CDR1 KGHSH and CDR2 LQKENI. The length of the CDR3 is 15 residues. The J segment lost 6 bases and the V segment lost 4 bases, leaving 7 bases of the junction unmatched. The CDR3 bases are TGTGCCAGCTCACAAGAGAAGACAGGGGCCGGGGAGCTGTTTTTT. Its protein product is CASSQEKTGAGELFF.

The rearrangement links TRBV3-1 (or the pseudogene TRBV3-2) to TRBJ2-1, with 14 positions matching TRBD2. CDR3 length: 17 amino acids. J was trimmed by 7 bases and V by 3 bases; bases with no gene match: 8. Germline CDR1 is LGHDT and CDR2 is YNNKEL (reference sequence). The CDR3 DNA reads as TGTGCCAGCAGCCATGGGAGAGGGACTAGCGGGAGAAATGAGCAGTTCTTC. Amino acids: CASSHGRGTSGRNEQFF.

The CDR3 DNA sequence: TGTGCCAGCAGTACAGGAGCAGATGGAAACACCATATATTTT. Amino acids: CASSTGADGNTIYF. The genes are TRBV6-5 and TRBJ1-3; a possible D gene is TRBD1 (5 bases). This CDR3 is 14 amino acids long. The V end was cut by 5 bases, the J end by 3 bases, with 11 bases between. Germline V lookup: CDR1 MNHEY, CDR2 SVGAGI.

There are a few counts of this clone. The V gene is TRBV2, the J gene TRBJ1-5; D might be TRBD1 (5 bases). Germline assignment: CDR1 SNHLY and CDR2 FYNNEI. Trimming took 5 bases from V and 5 from J, leaving 13 bases between them. The CDR3 totals 14 residues. CDR3 residues: CASSPTQGYQPQHF. The CDR3 region has the DNA TGTGCCAGCAGTCCCACGCAGGGATATCAGCCCCAGCATTTT.

The count of this clone is one. The V gene is TRBV6-6, the J gene TRBJ2-7; possibly TRBD1 for D (6 bases). Between the trimmed V and J ends, which lost 6 bases and 5 bases, there was a span of 14 bases. This CDR3 has 13 amino acids. CDR1 and CDR2 from the germline V gene are MNHNY and SVGAGI (reference sequence). In DNA form, the CDR3 reads TGTGCCAGCAGACAGGGAAGTGTTGACGAGCAGTACTTC. The encoded protein is CASRQGSVDEQYF.

This clone appeared a single time. The chain joins TRBV9 to TRBJ2-7; TRBD1 is a possible D gene (6 bases). CDR3 size: 14 residues. Per germline, CDR1 SGDLS and CDR2 YYNGEE. V lost 4 bases and J lost 2, with 13 bases in between. CDR3 sequence (DNA): TGTGCCAGCAGCACCACAGGGATCGCCTACGAGCAGTACTTC. Protein product: CASSTTGIAYEQYF.

The chain has TRBV5-1 and TRBJ1-4; 10 bases align to TRBD1. CDR1 is SGHRS and CDR2 is YFSETQ in the germline V gene. CDR3 length: 18 amino acids. The V gene end was trimmed by 4 bases and the J gene end by 7 bases; junction bases not matched to a gene: 16. The CDR3 sequence is CASSPPPGQGRAGEKLFF. The CDR3 DNA follows: TGCGCCAGCAGCCCTCCGCCGGGACAGGGGCGTGCGGGTGAAAAACTGTTTTTT.